This is a list of T cell receptor beta chains from one sample in a study of T cell changes during pregnancy in multiple sclerosis. The repertoire was sequenced with immunoSEQ multiplex PCR; TCRdb's copy has only in-frame clones and lacks some. The data contain under 65,000 clones, about 94% of them singletons. This specimen was CD8+ T cells from peripheral blood mononuclear cells, taken after pregnancy. The receptors were sampled from a female donor with multiple sclerosis, enrolled in a pregnancy study. CDR3s include the opening cysteine and the closing phenylalanine or tryptophan. D genes are given only for firm matches. For some rows the clone size is stated as once, few or many, or as a class when expanded; others skip it.

j_gene,v_gene,abundance,d_gene,CDR3nt,CDR3aa
TRBJ2-7,TRBV19,-,TRBD1,TGTGCCAGTAGTCCAGGGGGCCTCTACGAGCAGTACTTC,CASSPGGLYEQYF
TRBJ1-2,TRBV5-4,-,-,TGTGCCAGCAGCTTAAGTTGGGGAGTCGGCTATGGCTACACCTTC,CASSLSWGVGYGYTF
TRBJ1-4,TRBV9,once,-,TGTGCCAGCAGCGTAGGCGGGCCGAATGAAAACCTGTTTTTT,CASSVGGPNENLFF
TRBJ1-5,TRBV19,-,TRBD1,TGTGCCAGTAGTATAGATTGGGACAGCAAGGATCTCAGCAATCAGCCCCAGCATTTT,CASSIDWDSKDLSNQPQHF
TRBJ2-7,TRBV2,-,TRBD2,TGTGCCAGCAGTGAAGCGCTGGGACTAGCGGGCCACCGCTCCTACGAGCAGTACTTC,CASSEALGLAGHRSYEQYF
TRBJ2-2,TRBV5-4,-,TRBD2,TGTGCCAGCAGCTTTGCTAGCGGGTCGGTCACCGGGGAGCTGTTTTTT,CASSFASGSVTGELFF
TRBJ2-2,TRBV18,-,-,TGTGCCAGCTCACCATCCGACACCGGGGAGCTGTTTTTT,CASSPSDTGELFF
TRBJ2-1,TRBV6-5,-,TRBD2,TGTGCCAGCAGTTACGGAGGGGCGGGAGTACGGAATGAGCAGTTCTTC,CASSYGGAGVRNEQFF
TRBJ2-3,TRBV9,-,TRBD2,TGTGCCAGCAGCGGGCGGGAGGGCGCCTACACAGATACGCAGTATTTT,CASSGREGAYTDTQYF
TRBJ2-4,TRBV5-1,-,-,TGCGCCAGCAGCCAGATACAGGGAGTAGCCAAAAACATTCAGTACTTC,CASSQIQGVAKNIQYF
TRBJ2-1,TRBV19,-,-,TGTGCCAGTAGTATAGATGGCGGTACTCCCTACAATGAGCAGTTCTTC,CASSIDGGTPYNEQFF
TRBJ1-3,TRBV19,-,TRBD1,TGTGCCAGTAGTACTCTTGGGACAGTCGGAAACACCATATATTTT,CASSTLGTVGNTIYF
TRBJ2-7,TRBV27,once,-,TGTGCCAGCAGTTCGGGACTTCTTTCCTACGAGCAGTACTTC,CASSSGLLSYEQYF
TRBJ2-3,TRBV27,-,-,TGTGCCAGCAGTTACCAGGGCGGTGCCGATACGCAGTATTTT,CASSYQGGADTQYF
TRBJ2-1,TRBV4-3,-,TRBD2,TGCGCCAGCAGCCACGACCCCGCTAGCGGGACCTCCTACAATGAGCAGTTCTTC,CASSHDPASGTSYNEQFF
TRBJ2-1,TRBV11-2,-,-,TGTGCCAGCAGCTTAAGCTTCGGGTCCTACAATGAGCAGTTCTTC,CASSLSFGSYNEQFF
TRBJ2-1,TRBV19,-,-,TGTGCCAGTACTAATGGGGCTAGCAATGAGCAGTTCTTC,CASTNGASNEQFF
TRBJ2-2,TRBV28,-,TRBD2,TGTGCCAGCAGTCCCTCCCCTCCGGGGGGTTGGAACACCGGGGAGCTGTTTTTT,CASSPSPPGGWNTGELFF
TRBJ1-3,TRBV27,once,-,TGTGCCAGCAGTTTATTCGCTGGAAACACCATATATTTT,CASSLFAGNTIYF
TRBJ2-6,TRBV4-3,-,-,TGCGCCAGCAGCCAAGATCAGGGATCTGGGGCCAACGTCCTGACTTTC,CASSQDQGSGANVLTF
TRBJ2-1,TRBV30,-,TRBD2,TGTGCCTGGCAACGGCGGGAGGGCAACAATGAGCAGTTCTTC,CAWQRREGNNEQFF
TRBJ1-4,TRBV27,-,-,TGTGCCAGCAGTTATGTCGGGGGTGAAAAACTGTTTTTT,CASSYVGGEKLFF
TRBJ1-4,TRBV6-7,-,TRBD1,TGTGCCAGCTTTTTTCCGGGACAGGGGAATGAAAAACTGTTTTTT,CASFFPGQGNEKLFF
TRBJ2-5,TRBV11-2,-,-,TGTGCCAGCAGCTTAGGGACAGTGATCGAAGAGACCCAGTACTTC,CASSLGTVIEETQYF
TRBJ1-2,TRBV28,-,-,TGTGCCAGCAGTGGAGTGGACAGCAACTATGGCTACACCTTC,CASSGVDSNYGYTF
TRBJ2-2,TRBV12-5,-,-,TGTGCTAGCGCGAACACCGGGGAGCTGTTTTTT,CASANTGELFF
TRBJ2-1,TRBV7-9,-,-,TGTGCCAGCAGCGCCCCCAGCGGTTTCTCCTACAATGAGCAGTTCTTC,CASSAPSGFSYNEQFF
TRBJ1-1,TRBV5-1,-,-,TGCGCCAGCAGCTACCGCGGAGGTATGAACACTGAAGCTTTCTTT,CASSYRGGMNTEAFF
TRBJ2-5,TRBV7-2,-,-,TGTGCCAGCAGCATCAACAGGGATATTGGAGAGACCCAGTACTTC,CASSINRDIGETQYF
TRBJ2-3,TRBV6-5,once,TRBD2,TGTGCCAGCAGTACCGGGACTAGCCAAGCAGATACGCAGTATTTT,CASSTGTSQADTQYF
TRBJ2-1,TRBV30,-,TRBD2,TGTGCCTGGAGTGTCCGGGAGGGCTTTGAGCAGTTCTTC,CAWSVREGFEQFF
TRBJ2-7,TRBV5-4,-,-,TGTGCCAGCAGCCTAAGGGGGTACCGGGGGCAGTACTTC,CASSLRGYRGQYF
TRBJ1-2,TRBV4-1,-,-,TGCGCCAGCAGCCAGACTAGGGACGGAGCAAACTATGGCTACACCTTC,CASSQTRDGANYGYTF
TRBJ1-1,TRBV5-1,-,TRBD1,TGCGCCAGCAGCTGGGTGGGACAGGGAGAAGCTTTCTTT,CASSWVGQGEAFF
TRBJ2-7,TRBV7-9,-,TRBD2,TGTGCCAGCAGCTTAGGGACTAGCGGGGACTACGAGCAGTACTTC,CASSLGTSGDYEQYF
TRBJ1-2,TRBV5-1,once,-,TGCGCCAGCAGCTTGGGATCGTGGAGGGGCAACTATGGCTACACCTTC,CASSLGSWRGNYGYTF
TRBJ2-1,TRBV27,-,TRBD2,TGTGCCAGCAGTTTAACCAGCGGGAGGCTCGGCGAGCAGTTCTTC,CASSLTSGRLGEQFF
TRBJ2-7,TRBV11-2,-,-,TGTGCCAGCAGTCTGGACAGCTACGAGCAGTACTTC,CASSLDSYEQYF
TRBJ1-1,TRBV5-1,-,-,TGCGCCAGCAGCTTGGCGGGGATGAACACTGAAGCTTTCTTT,CASSLAGMNTEAFF
TRBJ2-5,TRBV5-6,-,TRBD1,TGTGCCAGCAGCTTGACAGGGGGCGAGGAGACCCAGTACTTC,CASSLTGGEETQYF
TRBJ2-1,TRBV27,-,TRBD2,TGTGCCAGCAGTTTCGGTCTAGCGGGCCGCTACAATGAGCAGTTCTTC,CASSFGLAGRYNEQFF
TRBJ2-2,TRBV4-1,-,TRBD2,TGCGCCAGCAGCCAAGCTCCGGGTAGCGGGGGCGGCGGGGAGCTGTTTTTT,CASSQAPGSGGGGELFF
TRBJ2-1,TRBV5-4,-,-,TGTGCCAGCAGCTTGGCTTCGGTTGAGCAGTTCTTC,CASSLASVEQFF
TRBJ1-2,TRBV27,-,-,TGTGCCAGCAGTCTAACATGGGCGGGCGGCTACACCTTC,CASSLTWAGGYTF
TRBJ2-7,TRBV19,-,TRBD1,TGTGCCAGTAGTATGGGACAGTCCTACGAGCAGTACTTC,CASSMGQSYEQYF
TRBJ2-1,TRBV7-2,-,TRBD2,TGTGCCAGCAGCCCAAGATACGGGGGGATTAAAAATGAGCAGTTCTTC,CASSPRYGGIKNEQFF
TRBJ2-6,TRBV29-1,-,-,TGCAGCGTTGAAGGGGGAGGTACCAACGTCCTGACTTTC,CSVEGGGTNVLTF
TRBJ1-1,TRBV2,-,-,TGTGCCAGCAGTGAAGGGGGGCATGGTGAAGCTTTCTTT,CASSEGGHGEAFF
TRBJ2-2,TRBV21-1,once,-,TGTGCCAGCAGCCCCCGGCGGGACTACAACACCGGGGAGCTGTTTTTT,CASSPRRDYNTGELFF